A single sample is the source of the 9 T cell receptor beta chains below, sequenced in a study of T cell responses to AZD1222 COVID-19 vaccine. The assay was immunoSEQ multiplex PCR, and TCRdb's table has in-frame clones only and misses some. The table shows 98,000 or so clones, with 84% occurring only once. Sequencing used peripheral blood, obtained 28 days after the second AZD1222 dose. Receptors originate from an adult who received the AZD1222 COVID-19 vaccine.

The gene calls are TRBV28 and TRBJ1-5; 10 bases match TRBD1. The length of the CDR3 is 16 residues. The J segment lost 4 bases and the V segment lost 5 bases, leaving 8 bases of the junction unmatched. Germline V lookup: CDR1 MDHEN, CDR2 SYDVKM. The CDR3 DNA reads as TGTGCCAGCAGTACTCGGGACAGGGGTGGGAATCAGCCCCAGCATTTT. Protein product: CASSTRDRGGNQPQHF. Full variable domain (rest looked up from reference TRBV28 and TRBJ1-5): DVKVTQSSRYLVKRTGEKVFLECVQDMDHENMFWYRQDPGLGLRLIYFSYDVKMKEKGDIPEGYSVSREKKERFSLILESASTNQTSMYLCASSTRDRGGNQPQHFGDGTRLSIL.

This chain connects TRBV2 to TRBJ1-4; D gene unclear. Trimming left V 5 bases short and J 2 bases short, with 18 bases between. Germline V lookup: CDR1 SNHLY, CDR2 FYNNEI. The CDR3 extends over 17 amino acids. In DNA, the CDR3 is TGTGCCAGCAGTTCAACCCATTCGGGAAACACTAATGAAAAACTGTTTTTT. Protein sequence: CASSSTHSGNTNEKLFF.

This clone was seen only a few times. The chain links TRBV2 to TRBJ2-5; D not certain. The CDR3 loop spans 11 amino acids. Trimming left V 4 bases short and J 2 bases short, with 2 bases between. Germline values: CDR1 SNHLY, CDR2 FYNNEI. DNA for the CDR3: TGTGCCAGCAGTGGGCAAGAGACCCAGTACTTC. This codes for CASSGQETQYF.

This chain links TRBV5-1 with TRBJ2-5; D may be TRBD1 or TRBD2 (5 bases each). CDR3 length: 15 amino acids. CDR1 is SGHRS and CDR2 is YFSETQ in the germline V gene. V shed 4 bases and J shed 1 base, with 14 bases lying between them. The CDR3 here is CASSPRIGTQETQYF. Written as DNA, the CDR3 is TGCGCCAGCAGCCCCCGAATCGGGACCCAAGAGACCCAGTACTTC. Supplemented by reference TRBV5-1 and TRBJ2-5, the full variable domain reads KAGVTQTPRYLIKTRGQQVTLSCSPISGHRSVSWYQQTPGQGLQFLFEYFSETQRNKGNFPGRFSGRQFSNSRSEMNVSTLELGDSALYLCASSPRIGTQETQYFGPGTRLLVL.

The rearrangement links TRBV7-2 to TRBJ1-1; D gene ambiguous. The germline V gene has CDR1 SGHTA and CDR2 FQGNSA. The CDR3 is 13 residues long. The V end lost 5 bases, the J end lost 0 bases, and 7 bases lay between the germline ends. Written as DNA, the CDR3 is TGTGCCAGCAGCGCCGACATGAACACTGAAGCTTTCTTT. Protein sequence: CASSADMNTEAFF.

The chain couples TRBV25-1 to TRBJ1-2, with D unclear. This CDR3 spans 14 amino acids. V dropped 4 bases and J dropped 1 base, with 10 bases sitting between them. CDR1 and CDR2 from the germline V gene are MGHDK and SYGVNS. The CDR3 bases are TGTGCCAGCAGTGGAAGTAGGAATAACTATGGCTACACCTTC. It yields the protein CASSGSRNNYGYTF.

The rearrangement uses TRBV18 and TRBJ1-3; D is undetermined. Germline V gene data show CDR1 as KGHSH and CDR2 as LQKENI. The CDR3 extends over 12 amino acids. The V end lost 2 bases, the J end lost 3 bases, and 2 bases lay between the germline ends. The CDR3 nucleotides are TGTGCCAGCTCACCAGATGGAAACACCATATATTTT. The encoded protein is CASSPDGNTIYF.

V gene TRBV18 combines with J gene TRBJ1-1; D may be TRBD1 (6 bases). Trimming pared 2 bases from V and 2 bases from J, leaving 12 bases between. The CDR3 spans 15 residues. Germline V CDR1 and CDR2: KGHSH, LQKENI. As DNA, the CDR3 is TGTGCCAGCTCACCATTCAGGGGACCAAACACTGAAGCTTTCTTT. This codes for CASSPFRGPNTEAFF.

The chain couples TRBV2 to TRBJ2-1; D is unclear. Germline V gene lookup returns CDR1 SNHLY and CDR2 FYNNEI. Trimming shortened V by 9 bases and J by 6 bases, and 12 bases separated the two germline ends. The CDR3 spans 12 residues. CDR3: CASSLSSNEQFF. CDR3 nucleotides: TGTGCCAGTTCCCTCTCTAGCAATGAGCAGTTCTTC.